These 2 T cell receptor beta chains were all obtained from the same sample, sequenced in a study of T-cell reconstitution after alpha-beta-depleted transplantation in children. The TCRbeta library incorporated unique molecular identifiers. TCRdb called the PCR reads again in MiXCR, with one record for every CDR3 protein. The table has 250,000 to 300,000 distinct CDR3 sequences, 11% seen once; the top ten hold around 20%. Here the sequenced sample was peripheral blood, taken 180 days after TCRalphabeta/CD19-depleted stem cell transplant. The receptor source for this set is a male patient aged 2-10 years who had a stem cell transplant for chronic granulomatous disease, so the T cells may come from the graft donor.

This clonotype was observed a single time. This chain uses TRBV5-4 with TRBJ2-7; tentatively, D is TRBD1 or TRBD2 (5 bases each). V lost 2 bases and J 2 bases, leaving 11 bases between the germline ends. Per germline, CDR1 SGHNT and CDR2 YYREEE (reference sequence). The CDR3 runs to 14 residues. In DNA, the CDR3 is TGTGCCAGCAGCTTAAGGGACGGCACCTACGAGCAGTACTTC. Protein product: CASSLRDGTYEQYF.

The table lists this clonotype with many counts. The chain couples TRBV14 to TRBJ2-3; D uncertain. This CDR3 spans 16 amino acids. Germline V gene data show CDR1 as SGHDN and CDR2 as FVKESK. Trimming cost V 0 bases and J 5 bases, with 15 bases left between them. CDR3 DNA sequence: TGTGCCAGCAGCCAAGACGGGTCCCTCATCCGAGATACGCAGTATTTT. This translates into CASSQDGSLIRDTQYF.